The 20 T cell receptor beta chains presented below share a single source sample, sequenced in a study of T-cell reconstitution after alpha-beta-depleted transplantation in children. Unique molecular identifiers featured in how the TCRbeta library was prepared. In TCRdb, the PCR reads were re-called with MiXCR into one record per CDR3 protein. There are fewer than 700,000 distinct CDR3 sequences in the sample; around 13% occur only once, and roughly 2.3% lies in the top ten. Sequences were derived from PBMCs, mostly from graft donor cells, sampled 360 days after TCRalphabeta/CD19-depleted stem cell transplant. The receptors here all came from a male patient aged 10 to 17 who had a stem cell transplant for acute myeloid leukemia, so the T cells may come from the graft donor.

This clonotype was picked up many times. J is TRBJ2-7 and V is TRBV15, with 8 bases lining up with TRBD2. V lost 5 bases, J lost 9 bases, and 18 bases stayed unmatched. The CDR3 runs to 16 residues. The germline gives CDR1 LNHNV, CDR2 YYDKDF (reference sequence). CDR3 in DNA: TGTGCCACCAGCTCACCTCAACGGGGGGGAGCGGTATGGCAGTACTTC. It translates to CATSSPQRGGAVWQYF.

V usage is TRBV9 and J usage is TRBJ2-7; 7 bases are shared with TRBD1. CDR3 size: 15 residues. CDR1 is SGDLS and CDR2 is YYNGEE in the germline V gene. After removal of 4 bases from V and 2 bases from J, the junction contained 9 bases not matched to a gene. CDR3 DNA sequence: TGTGCCAGCAGCTCCGGGACAGTCCATCCCTACGAGCAGTACTTC. It specifies CASSSGTVHPYEQYF.

This clonotype was observed a handful of times. The junction does not match germline at one end; this may be a read error. The gene calls are TRBV11-2 and TRBJ2-1, with D uncertain. From germline, CDR1 is SGHAT and CDR2 FQNNGV. The CDR3 is made up of 14 amino acids. The CDR3 region is CASSLARVRNEQFF. The CDR3 DNA is TGTGCCAGCAGTTTAGCAAGGGTGCGCAATGAGCAGTTCTTC.

This clonotype has only one observation. The V and J genes are TRBV3-1 and TRBJ1-2; 7 nucleotides align to TRBD1. This CDR3 is built from 14 residues. J lost 4 bases, V lost 3 bases, and 5 bases had no gene match. CDR1 LGHDT and CDR2 YNNKEL come from the germline V gene (reference sequence). CDR3 region: CASSHAGQAYGYTF. CDR3 DNA sequence: TGTGCCAGCAGCCACGCCGGACAGGCCTATGGCTACACCTTC.

V usage is TRBV3-1 and J usage is TRBJ2-1; TRBD1 might be the D (6 bases). V was trimmed by 5 bases and J by 3 bases, leaving 17 bases between them. CDR1 is LGHDT, CDR2 YNNKEL, per germline (reference sequence). This CDR3 comprises 16 residues. The CDR3, as DNA: TGTGCCAGCAGCGGAAGAGGGACACTGCTCTACAATGAGCAGTTCTTC. The encoded protein is CASSGRGTLLYNEQFF.

This clonotype was counted a few times. The J gene is TRBJ1-1, the V gene TRBV10-3, with TRBD1 as a possible D gene (5 bases). The germline V and J ends were trimmed by 4 bases and 1 base, with 10 bases remaining between them. Germline lookup yields CDR1 ENHRY and CDR2 SYGVKD. This CDR3 has 14 residues. The CDR3 region is CAISGAGGNTEAFF. The CDR3 DNA sequence: TGTGCCATCAGTGGGGCCGGGGGGAACACTGAAGCTTTCTTT.

This clonotype came up a few times. V is TRBV28 and J is TRBJ2-1; 12 bases are shared with TRBD2. This CDR3 is built from 19 residues. Trimming at V came to 4 bases and at J to 0 bases, leaving 10 bases not matched to a gene. The germline CDR1 and CDR2 sequences are MDHEN and SYDVKM. CDR3 coding DNA: TGTGCCAGCAGTTCTTTCGGACTAGCGGGGACGAGCTCCTACAATGAGCAGTTCTTC. Translation gives CASSSFGLAGTSSYNEQFF.

The rearrangement uses TRBV9 and TRBJ2-6, with 9 nucleotides matching TRBD1. CDR3 length: 17 amino acids. Germline V gene sequence: CDR1 SGDLS, CDR2 YYNGEE. J was trimmed by 4 bases and V by 2 bases; bases with no gene match: 7. This CDR3 reads CASSVGTGSLGANVLTF. The CDR3 DNA reads as TGTGCCAGCAGCGTCGGGACAGGGAGTCTAGGGGCCAACGTCCTGACTTTC. Together with reference TRBV9 and TRBJ2-6, the CDR3 gives the full variable domain: DSGVTQTPKHLITATGQRVTLRCSPRSGDLSVYWYQQSLDQGLQFLIQYYNGEERAKGNILERFSAQQFPDLHSELNLSSLELGDSALYFCASSVGTGSLGANVLTFGAGSRLTVL.

This clonotype was picked up a small number of times. V usage is TRBV5-6 and J usage is TRBJ2-1; 8 positions agree with TRBD2. Per the germline V gene, CDR1 is SGHDT and CDR2 is YYEEEE. Trimming removed 1 base from V and 2 bases from J; junction bases left unmatched: 2. The CDR3 is 15 amino acids. The CDR3 bases are TGTGCCAGCAGCTTGAAGCGGGGGACCTACAATGAGCAGTTCTTC. This codes for CASSLKRGTYNEQFF.

CDR3 loop: CSVEKLAGTYEQYF. DNA of the CDR3: TGCAGCGTTGAAAAACTAGCGGGCACCTACGAGCAGTACTTC. The chain uses TRBV29-1 and TRBJ2-7, with TRBD2 matching over 9 bases. The junction had 4 bases not matched to a gene; V was cut back by 2 bases and J by 2 bases. Germline values: CDR1 SQVTM, CDR2 ANQGSEA. This CDR3 is 14 amino acids long.

This clonotype was detected a few times. V and J are TRBV12-3 or TRBV12-4 and TRBJ2-7; D is undetermined. Trimming cost V 5 bases and J 6 bases, with 17 bases left between them. This CDR3 has 14 residues. The CDR3 nucleotides are TGTGCCAGCAGTGGACGGAATCGCCGGCCCGAGCAGTACTTC. It is translated as CASSGRNRRPEQYF.

This clonotype was detected only a few times. This rearrangement joins TRBV28 to TRBJ2-1; 12 bases map to TRBD2. The CDR3 has 16 residues. Germline V CDR1 and CDR2: MDHEN, SYDVKM. V was clipped by 4 bases and J by 6 bases; unmatched bases: 7. CDR3 DNA: TGTGCCAGCAGTTCTAGCGGGAGGGCCTGGGGCAATGAGCAGTTCTTC. Its protein is CASSSSGRAWGNEQFF.

The rearrangement uses TRBV24-1 and TRBJ2-1; TRBD2 agrees at 10 bases. The CDR3 has 17 amino acids. Unmatched junction bases numbered 8, after V lost 0 bases and J lost 7 bases. Germline V lookup: CDR1 KGHDR, CDR2 SFDVKD. CDR3 protein: CATSDLQSPSGRNEQFF. DNA for the CDR3: TGTGCCACCAGTGATTTGCAGTCGCCTAGCGGGAGAAATGAGCAGTTCTTC.

The chain combines TRBV7-2 with TRBJ2-6; TRBD1 agrees at 7 bases. The CDR3 loop spans 15 amino acids. CDR1 and CDR2 (germline): SGHTA, FQGNSA. The CDR3 sequence: CAEGALGAGANVLTF. CDR3 nucleotides: TGTGCTGAGGGGGCTCTCGGGGCTGGGGCCAACGTCCTGACTTTC.

The chain has TRBV3-1 and TRBJ2-7; 14 bases align to TRBD2. The ends lost 1 base at V and 7 bases at J; junction bases unmatched: 6. The V gene's germline CDR1 is LGHDT and CDR2 YNNKEL (reference sequence). The CDR3 has 16 amino acids. The CDR3 loop is CASSQGLAGGPWEQYF. The CDR3 DNA follows: TGTGCCAGCAGCCAAGGACTAGCGGGAGGGCCATGGGAGCAGTACTTC.

The rearrangement joins TRBV25-1 to TRBJ2-7, with 10 bases identical to TRBD2. The CDR3 spans 17 residues. In germline, CDR1 is MGHDK, CDR2 SYGVNS. V was clipped by 1 base and J by 4 bases; unmatched bases: 10. The CDR3 bases are TGTGCCAGCAGTGAATTAGCTAGCGGGAGTGGGGTGTACGAGCAGTACTTC. Its protein product is CASSELASGSGVYEQYF.

This clonotype was detected a few times. The chain employs TRBV11-2 and TRBJ1-2; D remains unclear. V was cut by 3 bases and J by 0 bases, with 8 bases left in between. CDR1 is SGHAT and CDR2 is FQNNGV in the germline V gene. This CDR3 region has 14 residues. CDR3 residues: CASSLDSSNYGYTF. CDR3 DNA sequence: TGTGCCAGCAGCTTGGACTCCTCTAACTATGGCTACACCTTC.

The chain has TRBV6-1 and TRBJ2-7; D unclear. V was shortened by 6 bases and J by 5 bases, with 14 bases between the two germline ends. The length of the CDR3 is 13 residues. The V gene's germline CDR1 is MNHNS and CDR2 SASEGT. CDR3 DNA sequence: TGTGCCAGCAGCCCCCGCCCGTTTAACGAGCAGTACTTC. Amino acids: CASSPRPFNEQYF.

J is TRBJ2-1 and V is TRBV10-3; D uncertain. Germline lookup yields CDR1 ENHRY and CDR2 SYGVKD. V lost 6 bases, J lost 0 bases, and 9 bases lay in between. The CDR3 is 14 amino acids. The CDR3 spells CAISLALSYNEQFF. The CDR3 nucleotides are TGTGCCATCAGCTTAGCCCTCTCCTACAATGAGCAGTTCTTC.

Many counts were recorded for this clonotype. The rearrangement uses TRBV6-5 and TRBJ2-2, with TRBD2 identical over 7 bases. The trim removed 2 bases at V and 6 bases at J, leaving 9 bases unmatched. CDR3 size: 16 residues. CDR1 and CDR2 (germline): MNHEY, SVGAGI. CDR3 residues: CASSYLSQGGAGELFF. DNA for the CDR3: TGTGCCAGCAGTTACCTTTCCCAGGGAGGGGCCGGGGAGCTGTTTTTT.